This T cell receptor (beta chain) comes out of a study of cytomegalovirus exposure and HLA in healthy donors. Findings and limits, study-wide: Later analysis showed most CMV-associated TCR beta chains appearing HLA-restricted.

CDR1 is MDHEN, CDR2 SYDVKM, per germline. This CDR3 region has 14 residues. The V segment lost 6 bases and the J segment 4 bases; nucleotides outside the gene matches: 5. PCR involved 60 Vbeta and 13 Jbeta primers. Method: immunoSEQ multiplex PCR; TCRdb's copy keeps in-frame clones and lacks some. The sample holds 150,000 or so clones, around 82% seen once. Notes on this clone: The antigen is undetermined.

The sample consisted of PBMCs. The chain couples TRBV28 to TRBJ1-2, with 10 bases aligning to TRBD1. This clonotype was sampled from a woman aged 40 to 50 in good health and CMV-seropositive. CDR3 bases: TGTGCCAGCAGCCGACAGGGGGCCTTCTATGGCTACACCTTC. Its translation: CASSRQGAFYGYTF.